The 27 T cell receptor beta chains in this list originate from one sample, sequenced in a study of response to subunit inactivated influenza vaccine. TCRdb used MiXCR to reprocess the RT-PCR reads, holding one entry per CDR3 protein. The table records around 750,000 distinct CDR3 sequences, approximately 22% of them present only once. The specimen was PBMCs from blood, collected 5 to 6 days after vaccination. The origin of the receptors is a man between 50 and 59 years old who received an inactivated influenza vaccine.

This clonotype has just a few counts. This chain connects TRBV7-2 to TRBJ2-3, with TRBD2 as a possible D gene (6 bases). The V gene lost 5 bases and the J gene lost 0 bases, with 12 bases spanning the gap. Germline V gene lookup returns CDR1 SGHTA and CDR2 FQGNSA. The CDR3 totals 15 residues. CDR3: CASSPDGLSTDTQYF. The CDR3 nucleotides read TGTGCCAGCAGCCCCGACGGACTAAGCACAGATACGCAGTATTTT.

On this clonotype itself: Just one base apart from a much larger clone, this may be a read error. This chain uses TRBV6-5 with TRBJ2-7; tentative D call: TRBD1 (5 bases). This CDR3 is 12 amino acids long. V lost 4 bases and J lost 4, with 8 bases in between. Germline CDR1 is MNHEY and CDR2 is SVGAGI. The CDR3 loop is CASSSTEYEQYF. CDR3 in DNA: TGTGCCAGCAGTTCGACAGAGTACGAGCAGTACTTC.

CDR3 residues: CSVGLAARDTQYF. The CDR3 nucleotides are TGCAGCGTTGGACTAGCGGCTAGAGATACGCAGTATTTT. The chain has TRBV29-1 and TRBJ2-3; the match to TRBD2 covers 9 bases. Unmatched junction bases numbered 4, after V lost 4 bases and J lost 5 bases. CDR1 and CDR2 (germline): SQVTM, ANQGSEA. The length of the CDR3 is 13 residues.

V is TRBV6-5 and J is TRBJ2-7; D not certain. CDR1 is MNHEY and CDR2 is SVGAGI in the germline V gene. V dropped 4 bases and J dropped 0 bases, with 10 bases sitting between them. This CDR3 spans 14 amino acids. CDR3 bases: TGTGCCAGCAGTTTCTTAGGAGCCTCCTACGAGCAGTACTTC. Its protein product is CASSFLGASYEQYF.

This clonotype was recorded a few times. The CDR3: CASRTSGWNTGELFF. CDR3 bases: TGTGCCAGCAGGACTAGCGGGTGGAACACCGGGGAGCTGTTTTTT. This rearrangement joins TRBV12-3 or TRBV12-4 to TRBJ2-2, with 10 bases matching TRBD2. Germline trimming cut 6 bases from V and 1 base from J; bases unmatched to any gene: 2. CDR3 size: 15 residues.

V and J are TRBV28 and TRBJ2-7; D could derive from TRBD1 or TRBD2 (5 bases each). The germline V gene encodes CDR1 MDHEN and CDR2 SYDVKM. V was clipped by 4 bases and J by 4 bases, with 17 bases between them. This CDR3 has 15 amino acids. CDR3 residues: CASSSTGTTVYEQYF. The CDR3 region has the DNA TGTGCCAGCAGTTCCACCGGGACCACCGTTTACGAGCAGTACTTC.

In its sample, this clonotype was seen a few times. V usage is TRBV5-1 and J usage is TRBJ1-6; TRBD1 matches 10 bases. This CDR3 comprises 15 residues. CDR1 is SGHRS, CDR2 YFSETQ, per germline. With 4 bases clipped from V and 7 bases from J, the junction kept 5 bases outside the gene matches. The CDR3 protein is CASSPGQGRNSPLHF. DNA for the CDR3: TGCGCCAGCAGCCCGGGACAGGGGAGGAATTCACCCCTCCACTTT.

In its sample, this clonotype was seen a few times. V usage is TRBV5-1 and J usage is TRBJ2-1; D could derive from TRBD1 or TRBD2 (6 bases each). V was cut by 5 bases and J by 4 bases, with 10 bases left in between. Germline V lookup: CDR1 SGHRS, CDR2 YFSETQ. The CDR3 totals 13 residues. CDR3 DNA: TGCGCCAGCAGGGGGGGCCTTTACAATGAGCAGTTCTTC. Protein sequence: CASRGGLYNEQFF.

This clonotype was found once. This chain joins TRBV11-2 and TRBJ1-1; D is possibly TRBD1 (5 bases). CDR3 size: 15 residues. CDR1 and CDR2 from the germline V gene are SGHAT and FQNNGV. Trimming left V 1 base short and J 4 bases short, with 13 bases between. This CDR3 is CASSLGLGTGTEAFF. CDR3 DNA: TGTGCCAGCAGCTTAGGACTGGGGACGGGCACTGAAGCTTTCTTT.

This chain connects TRBV29-1 to TRBJ2-2; 8 bases agree with TRBD2. Germline V gives CDR1 SQVTM, CDR2 ANQGSEA. Unmatched junction bases numbered 9, after V lost 7 bases and J lost 2 bases. The CDR3 runs to 15 residues. CDR3 nucleotides: TGCAGCGGGGGGCGGAGCGGGAGTAACACCGGGGAGCTGTTTTTT. This codes for CSGGRSGSNTGELFF.

Only a few counts were recorded for this clonotype. V is TRBV5-6 and J is TRBJ2-3; 8 bases agree with TRBD2. V lost 3 bases to trimming and J lost 4 bases; unmatched junction nucleotides: 10. Germline V gene sequence: CDR1 SGHDT, CDR2 YYEEEE. The CDR3 length is 16 residues. The DNA of the CDR3 is TGTGCCAGCAGCTCCCTACTAGCGGAGGGGGCAGATACGCAGTATTTT. Translation: CASSSLLAEGADTQYF.

This chain joins TRBV27 and TRBJ2-1; maybe TRBD1 (5 bases). CDR1 is MNHEY, CDR2 SMNVEV, per germline (reference sequence). Trimming took off 2 bases at V and 3 bases at J, with 14 bases between the two ends. CDR3 size: 16 residues. CDR3 nucleotide sequence: TGTGCCAGCAGTTTAGGAAGGGGCGTGGGCTACAATGAGCAGTTCTTC. It specifies CASSLGRGVGYNEQFF.

This clonotype came up many times. The CDR3 region is CSARSPWGPEAFF. Here the CDR3 DNA reads TGCAGTGCTAGATCCCCCTGGGGGCCTGAAGCTTTCTTT. The rearrangement uses TRBV20-1 and TRBJ1-1; a weak D match, TRBD1 (6 bases). The V and J ends lost 2 bases and 6 bases respectively, with 13 bases between them. Per the germline V gene, CDR1 is DFQATT and CDR2 is SNEGSKA (reference sequence). This CDR3 has 13 residues.

This clonotype has more than one count but fewer than ten. The V and J genes are TRBV20-1 and TRBJ2-7; D may be TRBD1 (6 bases). The CDR3 consists of 13 residues. Germline assignment: CDR1 DFQATT and CDR2 SNEGSKA (reference sequence). Between the trimmed V and J ends, which lost 0 bases and 2 bases, there was a span of 8 bases. As DNA, the CDR3 is TGCAGTGCTAGAGATGGACAGACCTACGAGCAGTACTTC. Its protein is CSARDGQTYEQYF.

The V gene is TRBV6-5, the J gene TRBJ2-7, with 9 positions matching TRBD1. CDR3 size: 15 residues. The junction had 10 bases not matched to a gene; V was cut back by 4 bases and J by 6 bases. The germline V gene has CDR1 MNHEY and CDR2 SVGAGI. The CDR3 loop reads CASSSPGQGTSEQYF. In nucleotides, the CDR3 is TGTGCCAGCAGTTCCCCGGGACAGGGAACCTCCGAGCAGTACTTC.

In this sample, this clonotype turned up a few times. J is TRBJ2-2 and V is TRBV10-3; D not resolved. V lost 0 bases to trimming and J lost 2 bases, with 4 bases between them. From germline, CDR1 is ENHRY and CDR2 SYGVKD. CDR3 length: 14 amino acids. For the CDR3, the DNA is TGTGCCATCAGTGAGTCGGGAAACACCGGGGAGCTGTTTTTT. Amino acids: CAISESGNTGELFF.

The V call is TRBV12-3 or TRBV12-4, the J call TRBJ1-2, with TRBD1 matching over 7 bases. V lost 3 bases to trimming and J lost 4 bases; unmatched junction nucleotides: 11. The CDR3 has 16 residues. CDR3 DNA sequence: TGTGCCAGCAGTTTCGACAGGGCCACTATTACCTATGGCTACACCTTC. As protein: CASSFDRATITYGYTF.

This rearrangement joins TRBV29-1 to TRBJ2-1, with 10 bases lining up with TRBD2. This CDR3 is built from 14 residues. Germline-derived CDR1 and CDR2 are SQVTM and ANQGSEA. V shed 6 bases, J shed 10 bases, and the junction held 12 bases outside the gene matches. In DNA form, the CDR3 reads TGCAGCGTCGCGCCCAGCGGGGGGGTGGGCGAGCAGTTCTTC. Amino acid sequence: CSVAPSGGVGEQFF.

The chain has TRBV5-6 and TRBJ2-1; 10 bases are shared with TRBD2. The CDR3 sequence is 16 residues long. Germline CDR1 reads SGHDT; CDR2 reads YYEEEE. With 1 base clipped from V and 14 bases from J, the junction kept 15 bases outside the gene matches. In DNA, the CDR3 is TGTGCCAGCAGCTTGTTGCAGCTAGCGGGAGAGGTAAGAAAGTTCTTC. It is translated as CASSLLQLAGEVRKFF.

The chain employs TRBV20-1 and TRBJ2-1; possibly TRBD1 or TRBD2 for D (7 bases each). In germline, CDR1 is DFQATT, CDR2 SNEGSKA (reference sequence). V lost 4 bases and J 15 bases, leaving 25 bases between the germline ends. The CDR3 consists of 14 residues. The CDR3 sequence: CSATGQTRLAGVFF. CDR3 bases: TGCAGTGCTACGGGACAGACTAGACTAGCTGGTGTGTTCTTC.

Only a few counts were recorded for this clonotype. In DNA form, the CDR3 reads TGCGCCAGCAGCGTAAGTTCGACAGGGGAGAATGGCTACACCTTC. Protein sequence: CASSVSSTGENGYTF. The chain combines TRBV5-1 with TRBJ1-2; 8 nucleotides align to TRBD1. The CDR3 sequence is 15 residues long. Looked up from germline, CDR1 is SGHRS and CDR2 is YFSETQ. Losses at the gene ends were 4 bases for V and 6 bases for J; bases not matched to a gene: 11. Full variable domain (outside the CDR3, taken from reference TRBV5-1 and TRBJ1-2): KAGVTQTPRYLIKTRGQQVTLSCSPISGHRSVSWYQQTPGQGLQFLFEYFSETQRNKGNFPGRFSGRQFSNSRSEMNVSTLELGDSALYLCASSVSSTGENGYTFGSGTRLTVV.

This clonotype was recorded many times. The V and J genes are TRBV12-3 or TRBV12-4 and TRBJ2-7, with TRBD2 as a possible D gene (5 bases). V was trimmed by 1 base and J by 2 bases, leaving 15 bases between them. This CDR3 region has 16 residues. As DNA, the CDR3 is TGTGCCAGCAGTTTAGTCTTCGGACTTGTGACCTACGAGCAGTACTTC. Translating it yields CASSLVFGLVTYEQYF.

Only a few counts were recorded for this clonotype. This chain links TRBV24-1 with TRBJ2-1; D possibly corresponds to TRBD1 (5 bases). The CDR3 consists of 12 residues. V was pared by 3 bases and J by 10 bases, with 9 bases between. The germline CDR1 and CDR2 sequences are KGHDR and SFDVKD. The CDR3 is CATSDHRTEQFF. DNA for the CDR3: TGTGCCACCAGTGATCACCGGACAGAGCAGTTCTTC.

This clonotype was detected only once. The chain is built from TRBV28 and TRBJ2-1, with 7 bases that match TRBD1. Trimming took 6 bases from V and 9 from J; bases not matched to a gene: 5. Looked up from germline, CDR1 is MDHEN and CDR2 is SYDVKM. The CDR3 is made up of 12 amino acids. CDR3 coding DNA: TGTGCCAGCAGGGTGACAGGGAGTGAGCAGTTCTTC. It encodes CASRVTGSEQFF.

This clonotype has a count of ten or more. The CDR3 DNA reads TGCGCCAGCAGCTCGACGAGCGGGGGGGCGTACAATGAGCAGTTCTTC. The encoded protein is CASSSTSGGAYNEQFF. The genes are TRBV5-1 and TRBJ2-1; TRBD2 aligns across 10 bases. Germline V gene sequence: CDR1 SGHRS, CDR2 YFSETQ. The ends lost 3 bases at V and 4 bases at J; junction bases unmatched: 7. This CDR3 is 16 amino acids long.

The gene calls are TRBV5-1 and TRBJ2-7; 9 bases agree with TRBD1. V was clipped by 4 bases and J by 2 bases; unmatched bases: 7. Germline V lookup: CDR1 SGHRS, CDR2 YFSETQ. This CDR3 spans 15 amino acids. CDR3 region: CASSRGQGWPYEQYF. For the CDR3, the DNA is TGCGCCAGCAGCCGGGGACAGGGCTGGCCCTACGAGCAGTACTTC.

The sample holds one count of this clonotype. This rearrangement joins TRBV18 to TRBJ2-3; perhaps D is TRBD1 or TRBD2 (5 bases each). The CDR3 extends over 12 amino acids. Germline lookup yields CDR1 KGHSH and CDR2 LQKENI. The V end was cut by 10 bases, the J end by 2 bases, with 10 bases between. CDR3 nucleotide sequence: TGTGCCACACGAGGGGACACAGATACGCAGTATTTT. Encoded protein: CATRGDTDTQYF.